The 8 T cell receptor beta chains below all came from one sample that was sequenced in a study of T cells after somatic rescue of genetic block. Assay: immunoSEQ multiplex PCR; the TCRdb copy retains only in-frame clones and omits some. The data contain over 14,000 clones, 70% to 85% of them singletons. Input material: peripheral blood mononuclear cells (PBMCs). Receptors were obtained from a boy younger than 18.

This rearrangement joins TRBV6-5 to TRBJ1-1; TRBD1 aligns across 9 bases. The CDR3 covers 14 residues. The V gene end was trimmed by 4 bases and the J gene end by 5 bases; junction bases not matched to a gene: 5. CDR1 MNHEY and CDR2 SVGAGI come from the germline V gene. The CDR3 nucleotides are TGTGCCAGCAGTTTCGACAGGGGGTGGACTGAAGCTTTCTTT. Translated: CASSFDRGWTEAFF.

This clone counts as medium-sized. The rearrangement links TRBV9 to TRBJ1-2, with unresolved D. V was cut by 0 bases and J by 5 bases, with 8 bases left in between. This CDR3 contains 13 residues. Germline CDR1 reads SGDLS; CDR2 reads YYNGEE. The CDR3 DNA is TGTGCCAGCAGCGTAGCGAACTGGTATGGCTACACCTTC. Translation gives CASSVANWYGYTF.

There are a few counts of this clone. The chain links TRBV7-3 to TRBJ2-1, with 10 bases fitting TRBD2. Germline trimming cut 2 bases from V and 6 bases from J; bases unmatched to any gene: 4. CDR3 length: 15 amino acids. Germline V gene lookup returns CDR1 SGHTA and CDR2 FQGTGA. The CDR3 loop reads CASSLRLAGVNEQFF. As DNA, the CDR3 is TGTGCCAGCAGCTTACGTCTAGCGGGAGTCAATGAGCAGTTCTTC.

The CDR3 here is CASSLPQGEGYTF. The CDR3 coding sequence is TGTGCCAGTAGTTTACCACAGGGGGAGGGCTACACCTTC. The chain recombines TRBV19 with TRBJ1-2; 8 nucleotides align to TRBD1. There are 13 residues in the CDR3. V dropped 5 bases and J dropped 8; count of bases not matched to a gene: 7. The germline V gene encodes CDR1 LNHDA and CDR2 SQIVND (reference sequence). Filled out from reference TRBV19 and TRBJ1-2, the complete variable domain reads DGGITQSPKYLFRKEGQNVTLSCEQNLNHDAMYWYRQDPGQGLRLIYYSQIVNDFQKGDIAEGYSVSREKKESFPLTVTSAQKNPTAFYLCASSLPQGEGYTFGSGTRLTVV.

V gene TRBV27 combines with J gene TRBJ1-5; 10 bases fit TRBD1. The length of the CDR3 is 17 residues. CDR1 MNHEY and CDR2 SMNVEV come from the germline V gene (reference sequence). J was trimmed by 3 bases and V by 0 bases; bases with no gene match: 5. The chain's CDR3 is CASSLSTGGSYNQPQHF. DNA of the CDR3: TGTGCCAGCAGTTTATCGACAGGGGGCAGCTACAATCAGCCCCAGCATTTT.

The chain links TRBV7-8 to TRBJ2-3, with D unclear. The germline V and J ends were trimmed by 8 bases and 2 bases, with 11 bases remaining between them. This CDR3 is built from 13 residues. CDR1 SGHVS and CDR2 FQNEAQ come from the germline V gene. The CDR3 here is CASGRYNTDTQYF. The CDR3 DNA follows: TGTGCCAGCGGACGGTACAACACAGATACGCAGTATTTT. The whole variable domain, filled in from reference TRBV7-8 and TRBJ2-3, reads GAGVSQSPRYKVAKRGQDVALRCDPISGHVSLFWYQQALGQGPEFLTYFQNEAQLDKSGLPSDRFFAERPEGSVSTLKIQRTQQEDSAVYLCASGRYNTDTQYFGPGTRLTVL.

The chain carries TRBV10-3 and TRBJ1-1; tentatively, D is TRBD1 (5 bases). Trimming pared 6 bases from V and 7 bases from J, leaving 18 bases between. The CDR3 contains 14 residues. Germline CDR1 and CDR2: ENHRY and SYGVKD. CDR3: CAIRSGTKAGEAFF. CDR3 DNA: TGTGCCATCAGGTCCGGGACCAAAGCAGGTGAAGCTTTCTTT.

This rearrangement joins TRBV7-9 to TRBJ1-3; tentative D call: TRBD1 (6 bases). The V and J ends lost 1 base and 3 bases respectively, with 10 bases between them. CDR3 length: 15 residues. Germline lookup yields CDR1 SEHNR and CDR2 FQNEAQ (reference sequence). The CDR3 loop is CASSLVQGFGNTIYF. CDR3 in DNA: TGTGCCAGCAGCTTAGTACAGGGATTTGGAAACACCATATATTTT.